This T cell receptor (beta chain) is from a study of cytomegalovirus exposure and HLA in healthy donors (dated by TCRdb to about 2017). The study in broad terms: An earlier analysis of 587 of the donors reported about 250 Gb of sequence data and around 110 million unique TCR beta sequences from 150 million to 200 million T cells. An early release that covered several hundred HLA-typed donors contained around 330 gigabases of sequencing data and 80 million or so unique TCR sequences. The genetic ancestry cluster associated with self-reported Caucasian donors included about 84% of the roughly 410 genotyped donors. The study was designed to test whether signatures of past pathogen exposure could be identified by cataloging public T cell receptors. The study used immunosequencing to profile the T cell repertoires of some 600 subjects and linked those repertoires to cytomegalovirus serostatus. In addition to the first cohort of around 670 subjects, a separate validation cohort of approximately 120 different subjects was used. The study combined high-throughput TCR immunosequencing, statistical association of individual TCRs with disease status, and machine learning to predict cytomegalovirus infection status. In a later analysis, previously published TCR beta repertoires from several hundred donors were re-analyzed and high-resolution HLA genotyping was added so that TCR occurrence patterns could be studied. Rather than using new phenotypic data, the later analysis identified candidate immune exposures from TCR beta sequences and from how often those sequences occurred across donors. An earlier analysis of several hundred of the donors applied high-throughput TCR beta sequencing to assess whether each TCR beta V gene segment acted as functional or pseudogenic. Donor age, sex, ethnicity and CMV serostatus were collected together with the repertoire data. A later genetic analysis used genome-wide SNP genotypes for about 60% of the roughly 670 donors, treating that subset as a discovery cohort. Every repertoire in the discovery cohort had been generated on one and the same sequencing platform. HLA typing included class I and class II loci at four-digit resolution. The number of typed donors differed by locus: about 620-640 for A, B, C, DRB1 and DQB1; approximately 540 for DQA1; 600 to 610 for DPA1; and some 430 for DPB1. About 5 DR-DQ haplotypes were handled as single units for association and clustering, since linkage in the cohort was strong. Among 300 to 500 genotyped donors of the cohort, an average of around 250,000 unique TCR beta nucleotide sequences was sequenced per donor, of which 15% to 20% were non-productive.

Libraries were constructed by the immunoSEQ multiplex PCR assay. For the multiplex PCR, a mixture combining 60 forward primers for TCR Vbeta segments and 13 reverse primers for TCR Jbeta segments was used. A multiplex PCR assay on genomic DNA amplified the CDR3 region of rearranged TCR beta genes. Amplified TCR beta libraries were sequenced as 87-base-pair reads on the Illumina HiSeq System. In the authors' own workflow: A later analysis counted some 74 million unique TCR beta chains across the 600 to 850 repertoires, and some 11 million of these chains were shared by at least two donors. Raw reads were error-corrected and collapsed into unique sequences with a nearest-neighbor algorithm that merged closely related sequences to remove PCR and sequencing errors. Alignment of CDR3 sequences to IMGT reference sequences was used to assign V, D and J gene segments. For a sequence to be retained, at least a six-nucleotide match to both a V gene segment and a J gene segment was required. Rearrangements were called productive when the CDR3 lacked stop codons and stayed in frame with V and J; all others were non-productive. Following IMGT convention, CDR3 was defined as the stretch from the second conserved V-encoded cysteine to the conserved J-encoded phenylalanine. The earlier analysis of about 610 of the donors excluded sequences that lacked an unambiguous match to a single V gene segment. In an earlier analysis of almost 600 of the donors, a V segment was called functional when productive rearrangements were above 56.7%, and segregating when the standard deviation between donors exceeded 5%. A statistical classification framework was developed to diagnose cytomegalovirus status using the catalog of TCR beta chain sequences. A later analysis assigned V and J genes by comparing TCR nucleotide sequences with IMGT/GENE-DB human TR gene sequences. Using the TCRdist pipeline, a later analysis assigned CDR3 sequences along with most-parsimonious VDJ recombination scenarios. A later analysis defined each TCR beta chain by its CDR3 amino acid sequence plus V-gene family, and excluded reads lacking a unique V-gene family. To address suspected cross-contamination and a sequencing artifact, a later analysis removed approximately 590 highly shared, low-generation-probability nucleotide sequences. In a later analysis, a clonal expansion index for each public chain was calculated from normalized within-repertoire ranks of inferred template counts. Generation probabilities in a later analysis came from a VDJ recombination model fitted to out-of-frame rearrangements, and those results were checked against IGoR. Hypergeometric tests were used in a later analysis to score TCR-TCR, TCR-HLA and TCR-CMV co-occurrence, with a repertoire-size bias correction applied to the TCR pairs. A later analysis estimated false discovery rates by permuting HLA or CMV assignments 20 times. A later analysis grouped co-occurring TCRs with DBSCAN, adding TCRdist sequence similarity when clustering within HLA-allele-positive subsets. Co-occurrence clustering excluded repertoires with fewer than 30,000 or more than 120,000 public chains, plus five with anomalous nucleotide sharing. TCRdb holds this immuneACCESS table with in-frame rearrangements only. Some clones are missing; in checked studies, unresolved V genes explain under half, and the rest has no known cause. Clone size and the V and J calls come from that table; the DNA yielded D and trimming. This sample has 100,000 to 150,000 clones in its table, and 55% to 80% of those were observed once. 2% to 3% of the sample is taken by the ten largest.

Details on this clone: Its binding antigen is unknown. Base quality data are lacking; no much larger clone is found one base away.

The CDR3 measures 12 amino acids from cysteine to phenylalanine. Only the CDR3 region is kept as DNA, spanning 36 bases read in frame from base 1. V ends up 6 bases short and J 8 bases short, with an unmatched junction base count of 4. Reading the germline V gene gives CDR1 KGHSH and CDR2 LQKENI. The cohort was made up of around 720 healthy bone marrow donors. At the time of sampling, every cohort member was nominally healthy, though immune exposures that went unrecorded were likely present. The donor tested CMV seronegative and was one of the 352 seronegative cohort members. Each donor provided a peripheral blood sample, and peripheral blood mononuclear cells were used for TCR beta sequencing. Genomic DNA extraction from the blood cell samples was performed with the Qiagen DNeasy Blood Extraction Kit. The full study reports these points: Most TCR sequences were seen in very few donors, while some public TCRs were found in many individuals. The only immune exposure information available for the cohort was CMV serostatus. The cohort was sequenced for TCR beta chains only, and without alpha or paired-chain data the features that could be detected were limited. A later analysis reported that several top co-occurrence clusters appeared linked to parvovirus B19, influenza, CMV and Epstein-Barr virus. Presence/absence analyses assumed roughly uniform sequencing depth across donors, an assumption that may not hold. According to a later genetic analysis, donors in an Asian-associated ancestry cluster had fewer N-insertions in productive TCRs than the approximately 710-donor mean. A further reported finding was that TCR beta sequences accurately predicted the HLA-A and HLA-B alleles for most subjects in the first cohort. In a later analysis, HLA-associated TCR beta chains were found to be more clonally expanded and to have lower generation probabilities than equally common non-associated chains. The authors suggested that the approach could potentially be generalized to other disease states and immunological phenotypes. A total of 164 TCR beta chains were listed by the study as associated with cytomegalovirus. In a later genetic analysis, a missense DCLRE1C variant was associated with V-gene and J-gene trimming of TCR beta chains, and the association was replicated in an independent cohort. A cluster of highly shared sequence variants was judged likely to be a technical artifact of the sequencing pipeline. Over 15 rarely observed V segments, including chromosome 9 orphons, were excluded from the earlier analysis of several hundred of the donors because counts were too low. HLA typing was unavailable for some donors at each locus, so association tests used only the typed subset. According to a later analysis, TCR association rates differed among HLA loci, with DRB1 alleles showing the most associated TCRs and HLA-C alleles showing the fewest. When HLA alleles, especially DR and DQ, strongly co-occurred, TCR associations were difficult to assign to individual alleles. In vitro tests confirmed that a few of the cytomegalovirus-associated TCR beta chains recognize cytomegalovirus antigens. In both the original and validation cohorts, the classifier was reported to diagnose cytomegalovirus status with high specificity and sensitivity. Some IMGT-functional V segments, including TRBV6-2 and TRBV6-3, could not be told apart with the 87-base-pair reads, so those segments were excluded. A later analysis found that most CMV-associated TCR beta chains appeared HLA-restricted, with HLA associations seemingly driven largely by CMV exposure. Correlated functional status among segregating V segments might be attributable to linkage disequilibrium, but an unknown experimental factor could not be ruled out. At a false discovery rate of 0.05, a later analysis linked around 15,000 TCR beta sequences to specific HLA alleles. In an earlier analysis of about 540 of the donors, most TCR beta V segments were observed in productive rearrangements about 87% or about 30% of the time, broadly matching IMGT annotations.

The sequence came from a woman aged 40-49 years in good health and CMV-seronegative. This chain is built from TRBV18 and TRBJ1-2, and 9 bases in between align with TRBD1. The material sequenced was PBMCs. The nucleotide sequence is TGTGCCAGCTCGGGACAGGGTATCGGCTACACCTTC. It encodes CASSGQGIGYTF.